This is a list of T cell receptor beta chains from one sample in a study of cytomegalovirus exposure and HLA in healthy donors. Repertoires were generated with immunoSEQ multiplex PCR, while TCRdb's copy carries only in-frame clones and drops some. Of 90,000 to 120,000 clones in the sample, under 85% were seen once. The sequenced sample consisted of PBMCs. Source of these receptors: a woman aged 18-35 years in good health and CMV-seronegative. Each CDR3 is given with its conserved first and last residue. A D gene is named only where the DNA matches it firmly. Clone size is not always given. Where it is, it says once, few, many or a class for expanded clones.

d_call: TRBD2
j_call: TRBJ2-1
v_call: TRBV4-2
clone_size: -
cdr3_aa: CASSQDRGGSSYNEQFF
cdr3_nt: TGTGCCAGCAGCCAAGATCGGGGCGGGAGCTCCTACAATGAGCAGTTCTTC

d_call: -
j_call: TRBJ2-7
v_call: TRBV18
clone_size: once
cdr3_aa: CASSPPMGGEQYF
cdr3_nt: TGTGCCAGCTCACCTCCGATGGGAGGCGAGCAGTACTTC

d_call: TRBD2
j_call: TRBJ2-7
v_call: TRBV7-2
clone_size: -
cdr3_aa: CASSLDGGGAYEQYF
cdr3_nt: TGTGCCAGCAGCTTAGATGGCGGGGGGGCCTACGAGCAGTACTTC

d_call: TRBD1
j_call: TRBJ2-4
v_call: TRBV7-3
clone_size: -
cdr3_aa: CASAGGRGRENIQYF
cdr3_nt: TGTGCCAGCGCCGGGGGCAGGGGGCGTGAAAACATTCAGTACTTC

d_call: TRBD1
j_call: TRBJ1-1
v_call: TRBV4-1
clone_size: -
cdr3_aa: CASSQRTGEASTEAFF
cdr3_nt: TGCGCCAGCAGCCAAAGGACAGGGGAAGCTAGCACTGAAGCTTTCTTT

d_call: -
j_call: TRBJ1-2
v_call: TRBV6-5
clone_size: -
cdr3_aa: CASSGDNYGYTF
cdr3_nt: TGTGCCAGCAGCGGGGATAACTATGGCTACACCTTC

d_call: TRBD1
j_call: TRBJ1-1
v_call: TRBV5-1
clone_size: -
cdr3_aa: CASSGGTASTEAFF
cdr3_nt: TGCGCCAGCAGCGGCGGGACAGCGTCCACTGAAGCTTTCTTT

d_call: -
j_call: TRBJ1-5
v_call: TRBV30
clone_size: -
cdr3_aa: CAWSDSSSNQPQHF
cdr3_nt: TGTGCCTGGAGTGACAGCAGCAGCAATCAGCCCCAGCATTTT

d_call: -
j_call: TRBJ1-1
v_call: TRBV5-8
clone_size: -
cdr3_aa: CAQIQGFTEAFF
cdr3_nt: TGTGCCCAAATTCAGGGGTTCACTGAAGCTTTCTTT

d_call: -
j_call: TRBJ2-7
v_call: TRBV27
clone_size: -
cdr3_aa: CASSSRREYPSYEQYF
cdr3_nt: TGTGCCAGCAGTTCGCGCCGGGAATACCCCTCCTACGAGCAGTACTTC

d_call: TRBD1
j_call: TRBJ1-1
v_call: TRBV5-4
clone_size: -
cdr3_aa: CASSLEPGGMNTEAFF
cdr3_nt: TGTGCCAGCAGCTTGGAGCCAGGGGGCATGAACACTGAAGCTTTCTTT

d_call: TRBD2
j_call: TRBJ2-7
v_call: TRBV27
clone_size: -
cdr3_aa: CASSPRTSAYEQYF
cdr3_nt: TGTGCCAGCAGCCCTCGGACTAGCGCCTACGAGCAGTACTTC

d_call: -
j_call: TRBJ2-1
v_call: TRBV5-1
clone_size: once
cdr3_aa: CASKARISNNEQFF
cdr3_nt: TGCGCCAGCAAGGCGCGGATTAGTAACAATGAGCAGTTCTTC

d_call: TRBD2
j_call: TRBJ2-1
v_call: TRBV6-1
clone_size: -
cdr3_aa: CASSEMGLGNEQFF
cdr3_nt: TGTGCCAGCAGTGAAATGGGACTAGGAAATGAGCAGTTCTTC

d_call: -
j_call: TRBJ2-7
v_call: TRBV6-4
clone_size: -
cdr3_aa: CASSDSYGEQYF
cdr3_nt: TGTGCCAGCAGTGACTCGTACGGCGAGCAGTACTTC

d_call: TRBD1
j_call: TRBJ1-1
v_call: TRBV5-1
clone_size: once
cdr3_aa: CASSSRADRISEAFF
cdr3_nt: TGCGCCAGCAGCTCGCGCGCGGACAGGATTAGTGAAGCTTTCTTT

d_call: TRBD1
j_call: TRBJ1-2
v_call: TRBV6-5
clone_size: -
cdr3_aa: CASSRSGQVRGYTF
cdr3_nt: TGTGCCAGCAGTCGATCAGGACAGGTGCGTGGCTACACCTTC

d_call: TRBD1
j_call: TRBJ1-2
v_call: TRBV19
clone_size: -
cdr3_aa: CASSTRQGKDYGYTF
cdr3_nt: TGTGCCAGTAGTACCCGACAGGGTAAGGACTATGGCTACACCTTC